This entry lists 13 T cell receptor beta chains sequenced from one sample in a study of blood T cell repertoires in COVID-19. Method: immunoSEQ multiplex PCR; TCRdb's copy keeps in-frame clones and lacks some. The sample consists of nearly 200,000 clones, approximately 87% of them appearing once. Sequences were obtained from peripheral blood. The receptor set was obtained from a woman in her 70s with acute or convalescent COVID-19.

The rearrangement links TRBV27 to TRBJ2-2, with 11 bases lining up with TRBD2. Per germline, CDR1 MNHEY and CDR2 SMNVEV (reference sequence). The CDR3 loop spans 15 amino acids. Trimming took 7 bases from V and 1 from J; bases not matched to a gene: 2. The CDR3 region has the DNA TGTGCCAGCACCGGACTAGCGGGGAACACCGGGGAGCTGTTTTTT. This sequence encodes CASTGLAGNTGELFF.

The CDR3 here is CASSGSTPGAPENTEAFF. The DNA for the CDR3 is TGTGCCAGCAGCGGTTCCACTCCGGGAGCACCAGAGAACACTGAAGCTTTCTTT. The V and J genes are TRBV9 and TRBJ1-1; unclear D gene. This CDR3 region has 18 residues. Looked up from germline, CDR1 is SGDLS and CDR2 is YYNGEE. V gave up 3 bases and J gave up 1 base, with 22 bases separating them.

The CDR3 loop reads CASSLEEVVTDTQYF. The CDR3 nucleotides read TGCGCCAGCAGCCTCGAGGAGGTGGTCACAGATACGCAGTATTTT. The chain has TRBV4-1 and TRBJ2-3, with D perhaps TRBD2 (5 bases). Germline V lookup: CDR1 MGHRA, CDR2 YSYEKL. The CDR3 is made up of 15 amino acids. Trimming pared 4 bases from V and 2 bases from J, leaving 13 bases between.

The chain employs TRBV6-4 and TRBJ1-2; 7 bases are a match to TRBD1. Germline V gene sequence: CDR1 MRHNA, CDR2 SNTAGT. Trimming cost V 4 bases and J 1 base; bases outside gene matches: 6. CDR3 length equals 15 residues. DNA of the CDR3: TGTGCCAGCAGTGCTGCAGGGGGGATTAACTATGGCTACACCTTC. Amino acids: CASSAAGGINYGYTF.

This chain links TRBV3-1 (or the pseudogene TRBV3-2) with TRBJ1-2; tentatively, D is TRBD1 (6 bases). From germline, CDR1 is LGHDT and CDR2 YNNKEL (reference sequence). The CDR3 spans 13 residues. Trimming shortened V by 2 bases and J by 6 bases, and 10 bases separated the two germline ends. In DNA, the CDR3 is TGTGCCAGCAGCCAATCGGACAGAGATGGCTACACCTTC. Amino acids: CASSQSDRDGYTF.

The chain has TRBV2 and TRBJ2-7; 10 positions agree with TRBD2. Trimming removed 4 bases from V and 0 bases from J; junction bases left unmatched: 9. The CDR3 runs 17 residues. From germline, CDR1 is SNHLY and CDR2 FYNNEI. The CDR3 nucleotides read TGTGCCAGCAGTGTCCCCGAAGGGACTAGCGTCTCCTACGAGCAGTACTTC. Its translation: CASSVPEGTSVSYEQYF. Variable domain in full (rest from reference TRBV2 and TRBJ2-7): EPEVTQTPSHQVTQMGQEVILRCVPISNHLYFYWYRQILGQKVEFLVSFYNNEISEKSEIFDDQFSVERPDGSNFTLKIRSTKLEDSAMYFCASSVPEGTSVSYEQYFGPGTRLTVT.

The V gene is TRBV19, the J gene TRBJ1-3; D uncertain. CDR1 LNHDA and CDR2 SQIVND come from the germline V gene (reference sequence). The V end was cut by 6 bases, the J end by 4 bases, with 25 bases between. This CDR3 region has 18 residues. CDR3 in amino acids: CASSTKVASSAVGNTIYF. DNA of the CDR3: TGTGCCAGTAGCACTAAGGTGGCCTCCTCAGCGGTCGGAAACACCATATATTTT. The full variable domain, rest sourced from reference TRBV19 and TRBJ1-3, is DGGITQSPKYLFRKEGQNVTLSCEQNLNHDAMYWYRQDPGQGLRLIYYSQIVNDFQKGDIAEGYSVSREKKESFPLTVTSAQKNPTAFYLCASSTKVASSAVGNTIYFGEGSWLTVV.

This chain joins TRBV18 and TRBJ2-1, with 9 bases fitting TRBD1. V lost 4 bases, J lost 0 bases, and 1 base stayed unmatched. The germline V gene encodes CDR1 KGHSH and CDR2 LQKENI. This CDR3 is built from 15 residues. For the CDR3, the DNA is TGTGCCAGCTCACAGGGACAGGGCTCCTACAATGAGCAGTTCTTC. Translating it yields CASSQGQGSYNEQFF.

This rearrangement joins TRBV19 to TRBJ2-7; 11 nucleotides line up with TRBD2. The CDR3 sequence is 15 residues long. Germline values: CDR1 LNHDA, CDR2 SQIVND (reference sequence). V gave up 5 bases and J gave up 2 bases; unmatched junction bases: 5. The CDR3 bases are TGTGCCAGTAGTTCACGACTAGCGGGAACCTACGAGCAGTACTTC. Encoded protein: CASSSRLAGTYEQYF. The variable domain in full, with the rest retrieved from reference TRBV19 and TRBJ2-7, is DGGITQSPKYLFRKEGQNVTLSCEQNLNHDAMYWYRQDPGQGLRLIYYSQIVNDFQKGDIAEGYSVSREKKESFPLTVTSAQKNPTAFYLCASSSRLAGTYEQYFGPGTRLTVT.

The chain has TRBV7-9 and TRBJ2-1; 10 bases line up with TRBD2. Germline V gene sequence: CDR1 SEHNR, CDR2 FQNEAQ (reference sequence). The V gene end was trimmed by 7 bases and the J gene end by 9 bases; junction bases not matched to a gene: 12. CDR3 size: 15 residues. The CDR3 nucleotides are TGTGCCAGCACCCCAGAAGCGGGGGGGCACGGTGAGCAGTTCTTC. Its translation: CASTPEAGGHGEQFF.

The chain uses TRBV6-5 and TRBJ2-7, with 7 bases aligning to TRBD2. The V gene end was trimmed by 5 bases and the J gene end by 1 base; junction bases not matched to a gene: 8. This CDR3 is 15 amino acids long. CDR1 is MNHEY, CDR2 SVGAGI, per germline. The CDR3 loop is CASSPAGTKSYEQYF. Here the CDR3 DNA reads TGTGCCAGCAGTCCCGCCGGGACTAAGTCCTACGAGCAGTACTTC.

V usage is TRBV3-1 (or the pseudogene TRBV3-2) and J usage is TRBJ1-1; the D gene is possibly TRBD1 (5 bases). CDR3 length equals 13 residues. The V end was cut by 0 bases, the J end by 11 bases, with 13 bases between. Germline V CDR1 and CDR2: LGHDT, YNNKEL (reference sequence). CDR3 nucleotide sequence: TGTGCCAGCAGCCAAGAATCAGGAGGGGCGGCTTTCTTT. Translation gives CASSQESGGAAFF.

This sequence joins TRBV4-2 and TRBJ1-3; D call uncertain. Between the trimmed V and J ends, which lost 1 base and 0 bases, there was a span of 7 bases. Germline CDR1 and CDR2: LGHNA and YNFKEQ. The CDR3 spans 15 residues. In DNA, the CDR3 is TGTGCCAGCAGCCAAGGTGAGGGCTCTGGAAACACCATATATTTT. The encoded protein is CASSQGEGSGNTIYF.